The rows below give T cell receptor beta chains drawn from one sample of a study of blood T cell repertoires in COVID-19. TCRdb's copy holds only in-frame clones and misses some; the assay was immunoSEQ multiplex PCR. This repertoire shows about 240,000 clones, around 83% found once; its top ten account for roughly 10%. The sample taken for sequencing was peripheral blood. These receptor sequences come from a woman aged 80 or older with acute or convalescent COVID-19. Both conserved end residues are trimmed from each CDR3. Rows give clone size only sometimes, using once, few, many, or a class for an expanded clone.

length: 16; size: .; J: TRBJ1-4; V: TRBV2; CDR3: ASSDPGQGAIANEKLF
length: 12; size: .; J: TRBJ2-1; V: TRBV7-3; CDR3: ASQPSGGPYEQF
length: 13; size: .; J: TRBJ1-1; V: TRBV19; CDR3: ASSIDGPGVTEAF
length: 16; size: .; J: TRBJ1-4; V: TRBV21-1; CDR3: ASSPHREGGVTNEKLF
length: 11; size: .; J: TRBJ2-2; V: TRBV10-3; CDR3: AISVANTGELF
length: 10; size: .; J: TRBJ2-3; V: TRBV6-2/TRBV6-3; CDR3: ASSSSGDTQY
length: 12; size: .; J: TRBJ2-7; V: TRBV30; CDR3: AWSEGRGSYEQY
length: 12; size: .; J: TRBJ1-4; V: TRBV2; CDR3: ASSSQGVNEKLF
length: 14; size: .; J: TRBJ1-6; V: TRBV12-2; CDR3: ASRLALDRGHSPLH
length: 13; size: .; J: TRBJ2-5; V: TRBV6-5; CDR3: ASSLNRDSQETQY
length: 16; size: .; J: TRBJ2-1; V: TRBV18; CDR3: ASSPPVLAGGAYNEQF
length: 14; size: .; J: TRBJ2-1; V: TRBV7-8; CDR3: ASSLGTGATYNEQF
length: 9; size: once; J: TRBJ2-2; V: TRBV30; CDR3: AGQGTGELF
length: 13; size: .; J: TRBJ1-2; V: TRBV27; CDR3: ASRNWGGEDYGYT
length: 14; size: .; J: TRBJ1-6; V: TRBV7-2; CDR3: ASSPQGAAYNSPLH
length: 10; size: .; J: TRBJ1-2; V: TRBV5-4; CDR3: ASSTPTNGYT
length: 13; size: .; J: TRBJ1-4; V: TRBV27; CDR3: ASALTGATNEKLF
length: 11; size: .; J: TRBJ2-5; V: TRBV28; CDR3: ASTGGGRETQY
length: 9; size: once; J: TRBJ2-1; V: TRBV19; CDR3: ASSFKNEQF
length: 14; size: .; J: TRBJ1-1; V: TRBV28; CDR3: ASSLPGQGAYTEAF
length: 13; size: .; J: TRBJ1-1; V: TRBV28; CDR3: ASSLSRTGATEAF
length: 14; size: .; J: TRBJ2-5; V: TRBV5-5; CDR3: ASSLGGQGGRETQY
length: 14; size: .; J: TRBJ2-1; V: TRBV9; CDR3: ASSVDSGGRFDEQF
length: 13; size: .; J: TRBJ2-5; V: TRBV18; CDR3: ASSQRRGGGETQY
length: 13; size: .; J: TRBJ1-1; V: TRBV5-1; CDR3: ASRRGYNMNTEAF
length: 12; size: .; J: TRBJ2-5; V: TRBV19; CDR3: ASSRGLAGSPFY
length: 12; size: .; J: TRBJ2-3; V: TRBV6-5; CDR3: ASSSTGRADTQY
length: 13; size: .; J: TRBJ1-4; V: TRBV6-6; CDR3: ASSYRQGTNEKLF
length: 15; size: .; J: TRBJ2-6; V: TRBV28; CDR3: ASSLGTGRSGANVLT
length: 13; size: .; J: TRBJ1-3; V: TRBV19; CDR3: ASRPTGAPGNTIY
length: 14; size: .; J: TRBJ1-2; V: TRBV5-1; CDR3: ASSLLVGGADYGYT
length: 12; size: many; J: TRBJ2-2; V: TRBV13; CDR3: ASSLTGDTGELF
length: 11; size: .; J: TRBJ2-2; V: TRBV7-7; CDR3: ASSPTRTGELF
length: 13; size: .; J: TRBJ1-5; V: TRBV3-1/TRBV3-2; CDR3: ASSQGGNSNQPQH
length: 16; size: .; J: TRBJ1-5; V: TRBV19; CDR3: ASTHAPQGARDNQPQH
length: 7; size: .; J: TRBJ1-1; V: TRBV20-1; CDR3: SARDKAF
length: 14; size: .; J: TRBJ2-3; V: TRBV6-1; CDR3: ASTDGWRGGGDTQY
length: 11; size: .; J: TRBJ2-3; V: TRBV6-5; CDR3: ASTRDIPDTQY
length: 13; size: .; J: TRBJ2-5; V: TRBV5-6; CDR3: ASSGDREWRETQY
length: 12; size: .; J: TRBJ2-5; V: TRBV5-1; CDR3: ASSLPESWETQY
length: 11; size: .; J: TRBJ1-2; V: TRBV9; CDR3: ASSPRTGIGYT
length: 14; size: .; J: TRBJ1-2; V: TRBV5-6; CDR3: ASSENYDRGAYGYT
length: 11; size: .; J: TRBJ1-1; V: TRBV2; CDR3: ASMVRDRGKAF
length: 9; size: .; J: TRBJ2-5; V: TRBV2; CDR3: ASIRSETQY
length: 12; size: .; J: TRBJ1-2; V: TRBV9; CDR3: ASSVEAGPGGYT
length: 14; size: .; J: TRBJ2-5; V: TRBV11-2; CDR3: ASSSTGAKTQETQY
length: 13; size: .; J: TRBJ1-2; V: TRBV7-9; CDR3: ASGGGYRKFYGYT
length: 11; size: .; J: TRBJ2-3; V: TRBV19; CDR3: ASSIRGEDTQY
length: 12; size: .; J: TRBJ1-4; V: TRBV18; CDR3: ASSLNRAGEKLF
length: 11; size: .; J: TRBJ1-2; V: TRBV19; CDR3: ASNPGVGYGYT
length: 12; size: .; J: TRBJ2-1; V: TRBV2; CDR3: ASNLPPSVGEQF
length: 13; size: .; J: TRBJ1-2; V: TRBV4-1; CDR3: ASSQQDRGGYGYT
length: 11; size: .; J: TRBJ1-5; V: TRBV6-5; CDR3: ASKRVGNQPQH
length: 10; size: .; J: TRBJ2-1; V: TRBV6-5; CDR3: ASSSRQGGQF
length: 14; size: .; J: TRBJ2-5; V: TRBV2; CDR3: ASSEGSRGGSETQY
length: 9; size: once; J: TRBJ2-1; V: TRBV10-3; CDR3: ATQGGAEQF
length: 16; size: .; J: TRBJ2-5; V: TRBV5-1; CDR3: ASSSGTGGKGRQETQY
length: 16; size: .; J: TRBJ2-4; V: TRBV4-2; CDR3: ASSARTSVVVAKNIQY
length: 13; size: .; J: TRBJ2-7; V: TRBV18; CDR3: ASSPQAGDLYEQY
length: 11; size: .; J: TRBJ2-7; V: TRBV6-5; CDR3: ASSLGQGYEQY